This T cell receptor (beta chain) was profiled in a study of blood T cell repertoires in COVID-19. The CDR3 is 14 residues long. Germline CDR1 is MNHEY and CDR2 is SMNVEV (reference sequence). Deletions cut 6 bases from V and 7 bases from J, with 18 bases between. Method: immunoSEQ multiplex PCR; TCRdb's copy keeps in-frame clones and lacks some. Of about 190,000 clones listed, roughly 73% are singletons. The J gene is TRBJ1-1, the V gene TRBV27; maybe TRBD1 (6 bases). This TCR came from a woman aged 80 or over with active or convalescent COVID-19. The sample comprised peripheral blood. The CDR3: CASSPIYGQIEAFF. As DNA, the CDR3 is TGTGCCAGCAGCCCGATTTATGGACAGATTGAAGCTTTCTTT.